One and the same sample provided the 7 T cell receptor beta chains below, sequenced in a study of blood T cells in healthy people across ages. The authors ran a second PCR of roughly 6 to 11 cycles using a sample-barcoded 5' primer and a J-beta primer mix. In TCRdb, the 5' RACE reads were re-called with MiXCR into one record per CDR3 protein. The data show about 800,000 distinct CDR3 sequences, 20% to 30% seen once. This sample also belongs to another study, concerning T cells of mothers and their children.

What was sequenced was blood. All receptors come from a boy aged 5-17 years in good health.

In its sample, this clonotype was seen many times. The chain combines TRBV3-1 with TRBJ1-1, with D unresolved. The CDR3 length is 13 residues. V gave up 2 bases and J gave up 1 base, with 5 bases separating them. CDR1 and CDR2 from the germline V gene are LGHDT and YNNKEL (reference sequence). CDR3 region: CASSQLENTEAFF. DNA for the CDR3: TGTGCCAGCAGCCAACTAGAGAACACTGAAGCTTTCTTT.

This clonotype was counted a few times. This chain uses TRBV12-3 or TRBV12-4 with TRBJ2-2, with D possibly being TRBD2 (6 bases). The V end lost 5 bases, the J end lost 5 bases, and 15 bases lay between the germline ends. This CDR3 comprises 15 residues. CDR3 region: CASSIHLAGTGELFF. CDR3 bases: TGTGCCAGCAGTATCCACCTGGCGGGGACCGGGGAGCTGTTTTTT.

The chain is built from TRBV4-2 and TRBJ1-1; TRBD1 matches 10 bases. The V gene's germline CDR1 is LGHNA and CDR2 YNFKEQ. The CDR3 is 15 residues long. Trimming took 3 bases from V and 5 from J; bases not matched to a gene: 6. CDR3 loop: CASSQEGQGGTEAFF. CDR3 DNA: TGTGCCAGCAGCCAGGAAGGACAGGGGGGAACTGAAGCTTTCTTT.

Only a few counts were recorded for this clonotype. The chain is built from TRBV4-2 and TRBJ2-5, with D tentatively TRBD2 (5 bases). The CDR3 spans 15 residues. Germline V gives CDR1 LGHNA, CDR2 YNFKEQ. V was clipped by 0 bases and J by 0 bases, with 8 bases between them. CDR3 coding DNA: TGTGCCAGCAGCCAAGATGAGGGCGACCAAGAGACCCAGTACTTC. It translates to CASSQDEGDQETQYF.

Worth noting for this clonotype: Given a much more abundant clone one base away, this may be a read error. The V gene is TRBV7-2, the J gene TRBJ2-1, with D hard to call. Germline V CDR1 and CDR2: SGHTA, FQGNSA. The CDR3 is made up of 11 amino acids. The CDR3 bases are TGTGCCAGCAGCCCCTACCATGAGCAGTTCTTC. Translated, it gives CASSPYHEQFF.

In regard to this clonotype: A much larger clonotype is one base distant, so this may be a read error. DNA for the CDR3: TGTGCCAGCAGCAGAGACAATTTAGGGGGGGAAAACATTCAGTACTTC. Protein product: CASSRDNLGGENIQYF. The chain has TRBV11-2 and TRBJ2-4, with TRBD2 as a possible D gene (7 bases). Germline V gene lookup returns CDR1 SGHAT and CDR2 FQNNGV. CDR3 length: 16 residues. The V end lost 5 bases, the J end lost 5 bases, and 19 bases lay between the germline ends.

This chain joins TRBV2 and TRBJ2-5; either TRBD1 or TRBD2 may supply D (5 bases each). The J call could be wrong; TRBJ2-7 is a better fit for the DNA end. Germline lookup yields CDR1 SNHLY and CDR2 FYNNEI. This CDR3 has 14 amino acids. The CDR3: CASKPLRGPNEQYF. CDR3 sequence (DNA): TGTGCCAGCAAGCCTCTCCGGGGCCCCAACGAGCAGTACTTC.